The subject of this entry is one T cell receptor (beta chain). Its antigen is not known. The data originate from a study of cytomegalovirus exposure and HLA in healthy donors. About the study: Of roughly 400 genotyped donors, approximately 84% clustered with self-reported Caucasian donors.

Trimming at V came to 5 bases and at J to 0 bases, leaving 8 bases not matched to a gene. The CDR3 is 18 residues long. Germline CDR1 SGHRS, CDR2 YFSETQ. The PCR used 60 Vbeta and 13 Jbeta primers. Method: immunoSEQ multiplex PCR; TCRdb's copy keeps in-frame clones and lacks some. The table lists tens of thousands of clones, approximately 80% of them singletons. Study results and limitations: As a later analysis showed, a missense DCLRE1C variant was linked to trimming of TCR beta V- and J-genes. Rare TCR sequences dominated, though some public TCRs recurred in many donors.

V gene TRBV5-1 combines with J gene TRBJ2-1; 13 positions match TRBD2. This TCR derives from a man aged 50 to 60 in good health and CMV-seronegative. Material: PBMCs. The CDR3 protein is CASRPILAGGSSYNEQFF. CDR3 nucleotide sequence: TGCGCCAGCAGACCGATACTAGCGGGAGGGAGCTCCTACAATGAGCAGTTCTTC.